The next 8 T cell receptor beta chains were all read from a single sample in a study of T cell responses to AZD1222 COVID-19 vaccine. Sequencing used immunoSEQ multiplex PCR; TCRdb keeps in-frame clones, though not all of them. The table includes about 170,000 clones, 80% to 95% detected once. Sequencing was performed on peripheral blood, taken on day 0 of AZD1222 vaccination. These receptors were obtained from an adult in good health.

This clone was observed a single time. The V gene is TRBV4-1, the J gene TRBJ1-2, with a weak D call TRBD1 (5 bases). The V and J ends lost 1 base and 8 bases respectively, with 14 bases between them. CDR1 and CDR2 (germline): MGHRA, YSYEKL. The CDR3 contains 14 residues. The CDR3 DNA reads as TGCGCCAGCAGCCAAGGTGGAGGGGAAGCAGGCTACACCTTC. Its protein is CASSQGGGEAGYTF.

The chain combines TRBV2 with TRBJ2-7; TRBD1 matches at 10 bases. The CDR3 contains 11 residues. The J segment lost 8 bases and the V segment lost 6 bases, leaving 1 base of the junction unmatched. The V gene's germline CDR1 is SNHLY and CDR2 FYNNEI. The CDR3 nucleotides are TGTGCCAGCAGGACAGGGGGCAAGCAGTACTTC. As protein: CASRTGGKQYF.

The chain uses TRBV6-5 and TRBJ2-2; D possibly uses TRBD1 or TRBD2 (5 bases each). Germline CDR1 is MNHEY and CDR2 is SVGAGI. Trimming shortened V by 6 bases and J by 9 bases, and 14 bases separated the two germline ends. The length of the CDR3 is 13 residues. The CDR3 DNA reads TGTGCCAGCAGGAATGGAGGACACCGGGAGCTGTTTTTT. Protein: CASRNGGHRELFF.

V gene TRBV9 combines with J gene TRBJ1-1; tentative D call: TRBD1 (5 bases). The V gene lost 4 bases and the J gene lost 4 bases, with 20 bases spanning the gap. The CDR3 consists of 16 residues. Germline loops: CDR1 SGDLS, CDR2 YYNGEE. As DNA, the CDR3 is TGTGCCAGCAGCCCACGCCCGACAGTAACTGGCACTGAAGCTTTCTTT. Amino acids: CASSPRPTVTGTEAFF.

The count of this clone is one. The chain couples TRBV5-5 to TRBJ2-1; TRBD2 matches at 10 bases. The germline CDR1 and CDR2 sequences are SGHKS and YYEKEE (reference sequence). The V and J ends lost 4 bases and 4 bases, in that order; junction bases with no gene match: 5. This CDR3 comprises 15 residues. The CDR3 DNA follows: TGTGCCAGCAGCGAGACTAGCGGGTCTTACAATGAGCAGTTCTTC. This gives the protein CASSETSGSYNEQFF.

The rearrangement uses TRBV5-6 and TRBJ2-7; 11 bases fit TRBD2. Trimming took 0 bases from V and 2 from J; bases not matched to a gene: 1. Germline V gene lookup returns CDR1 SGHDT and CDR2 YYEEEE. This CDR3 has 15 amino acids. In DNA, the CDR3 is TGTGCCAGCAGCTTGGCACTAGCGGGGGCCTACGAGCAGTACTTC. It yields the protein CASSLALAGAYEQYF.

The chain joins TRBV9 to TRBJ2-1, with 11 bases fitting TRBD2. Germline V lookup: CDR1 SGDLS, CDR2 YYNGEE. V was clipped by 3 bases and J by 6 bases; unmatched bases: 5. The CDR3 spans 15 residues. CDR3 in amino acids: CASSATTSGINEQFF. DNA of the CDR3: TGTGCCAGCAGCGCAACGACTAGCGGGATCAATGAGCAGTTCTTC.

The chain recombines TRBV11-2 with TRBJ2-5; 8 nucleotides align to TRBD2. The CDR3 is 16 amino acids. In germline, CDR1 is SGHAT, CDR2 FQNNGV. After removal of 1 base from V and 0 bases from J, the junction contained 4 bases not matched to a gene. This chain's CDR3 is CASSLGPGGDQETQYF. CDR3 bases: TGTGCCAGCAGCTTAGGCCCGGGGGGGGACCAAGAGACCCAGTACTTC.